The 5 T cell receptor beta chains in this list originate from one sample, sequenced in a study of blood T cell repertoires in COVID-19. Using immunoSEQ multiplex PCR, the repertoire was profiled, and TCRdb retains in-frame clones only, with some absent. Of about 200,000 clones in the sample, approximately 90% were seen once. Sequences were obtained from peripheral blood. Source of these receptors: a man aged 25-45 years with acute or convalescent COVID-19.

The chain couples TRBV2 to TRBJ2-7; TRBD2 might be the D (5 bases). The V end was cut by 6 bases, the J end by 4 bases, with 13 bases between. The CDR3 sequence is 13 residues long. CDR1 SNHLY and CDR2 FYNNEI come from the germline V gene. CDR3 in amino acids: CASRRAERYEQYF. The CDR3 DNA sequence: TGTGCCAGCAGGAGGGCAGAACGTTACGAGCAGTACTTC.

The chain links TRBV7-9 to TRBJ1-3; D uncertain. The V gene lost 5 bases and the J gene lost 0 bases, with 5 bases spanning the gap. CDR1 is SEHNR and CDR2 is FQNEAQ in the germline V gene (reference sequence). CDR3 size: 13 residues. CDR3 in DNA: TGTGCCAGCAGCCCGGTCTCTGGAAACACCATATATTTT. It codes for CASSPVSGNTIYF. Together with reference TRBV7-9 and TRBJ1-3, the CDR3 gives the full variable domain: DTGVSQNPRHKITKRGQNVTFRCDPISEHNRLYWYRQTLGQGPEFLTYFQNEAQLEKSRLLSDRFSAERPKGSFSTLEIQRTEQGDSAMYLCASSPVSGNTIYFGEGSWLTVV.

The J gene is TRBJ2-5, the V gene TRBV7-6; D gene ambiguous. Trimming took 1 base from V and 4 from J, leaving 13 bases between them. Germline loops: CDR1 SGHVS, CDR2 FNYEAQ. The length of the CDR3 is 15 residues. This chain's CDR3 is CASSLDSSRVETQYF. The CDR3, as DNA: TGTGCCAGCAGCTTAGATTCTAGTCGAGTAGAGACCCAGTACTTC.

This clone was recorded once. V and J are TRBV6-5 and TRBJ2-7, with 7 positions matching TRBD2. CDR1 is MNHEY, CDR2 SVGAGI, per germline. V lost 2 bases to trimming and J lost 0 bases; unmatched junction nucleotides: 4. This CDR3 is built from 15 residues. CDR3 amino acids: CASSYEPGGSYEQYF. The CDR3 region has the DNA TGTGCCAGCAGTTACGAGCCGGGAGGCTCCTACGAGCAGTACTTC.

The V and J genes are TRBV2 and TRBJ2-7; TRBD2 matches at 10 bases. The J segment lost 1 base and the V segment lost 5 bases, leaving 2 bases of the junction unmatched. The length of the CDR3 is 14 residues. Germline lookup yields CDR1 SNHLY and CDR2 FYNNEI. This CDR3 is CASSFSGGSYEQYF. The CDR3 DNA reads as TGTGCCAGCAGTTTTAGCGGGGGGTCCTACGAGCAGTACTTC.